This T cell receptor (beta chain) was retrieved from a study of neurological immune-mediated disorders (dated by TCRdb to the late 2010s). The study in broad terms: Peripheral blood TCR-beta repertoires from HTLV-I-associated myelopathy (HAM/TSP) patients, multiple sclerosis patients and healthy controls were compared by UMI-based sequencing. The cohort was made up of 60 to 75 subjects, consisting of around 15 HAM/TSP patients, around 35 multiple sclerosis patients and 20 healthy controls. Alongside PBMC samples, the set of 106 TCR-beta libraries contained longitudinal samples, technical triplicates, and paired CD4+ and CD8+ T-cell subsets that had been sorted.

Blood bank volunteers in Maryland, USA served as the healthy controls. For the unsorted PBMC libraries, 2 million PBMCs were stored in RNAlater at -80 degrees C until RNA extraction and were used to generate the libraries. Peripheral blood was subjected to Ficoll-Hypaque density gradient centrifugation to isolate PBMCs, which were then cryopreserved in liquid nitrogen. To synthesize cDNA, template-switch 5'RACE was performed with a primer carrying a 10-nucleotide random unique molecular identifier so that each TCR transcript was tagged. Every sequencing run covered 15-18 subjects and yielded more than 170 million TCR-beta sequences. Total RNA was extracted with the RNeasy kit. Using the KAPA Real-time Library Amplification kit, TCR-beta VDJ regions were amplified with primers for the TCR constant region and the 5'RACE anchor. Sample indexes and Illumina adaptors were added in a first PCR, after which library yield was increased in a second PCR. The roughly 650 bp TCR product was size-selected on a 2% E-gel SizeSelection system after Ampure bead purification. Before pooling, libraries had their quality checked on a Bioanalyzer, their concentration measured with Qubit, and their quantity determined with the Kapa Library Quantification kit. An Illumina HiSeq 2500 was used to sequence the libraries paired-end at 2 x 150 bp. To increase sequence diversity, roughly 24-31% phiX was spiked into each library pool. The paper's processing steps were these. The quality-filtered reads were processed with the UMI-based MiGEC pipeline, whose error correction step removed more than 90% of the raw TCR sequences. VDJ genes were aligned to IMGT germline references, and each clonotype was defined by a unique CDR3 amino acid sequence together with V-J genes. Clonal expansion, Shannon diversity and CDR3 relatedness were evaluated with VDJtools (CalcPairwiseDistances, ClusterSamples), while phylogenetic trees were built in CLCbio workbench. Using coefficient-of-variation modelling across technical triplicates, the study counted a clone as expanded if it had at least 8 unique UMIs. The raw public data were reprocessed by TCRdb itself: fastp quality trimming at Q25, MiXCR clonotype calling, in-frame beta chains only. One record per CDR3 amino acid sequence lists the most common genes and DNA. The V and J calls and clone size are TCRdb's, not the authors'. The sample contains roughly 14,000 distinct CDR3 sequences, less than 11% of them found a single time. In total, the top ten clones hold around 25% of the sample.

Paper-wide results and their limitations: Across subjects, expanded clones never shared an identical CDR3 amino acid sequence, which suggests that the TCR-beta repertoires in every group were private. TCR clonal expansion was highest in HAM/TSP patients and lowest in MS patients, with MS patients falling below even healthy controls.

CDR1 and CDR2 (DFQATT, SNEGSKA) derive from the germline V gene (reference sequence). The CDR3 contains 15 residues, cysteine and phenylalanine counted. Of the read, only the CDR3 DNA is kept; its 45 bases are in frame from base 1. V is cut by 3 bases and J by 0 bases, and the space between the germline ends is 12 bases. In its sample, this clonotype was seen many times. Its specific antigen is unknown. Within one base of it there is no much larger clone, and no base qualities were kept. This chain joins TRBV20-1 to TRBJ2-1, with no D gene named confidently. This TCR was sampled from a woman aged 40 to 50 in good health. The specimen sequenced was PBMCs. The base sequence is TGCAGTGCTAGTCGCTTGGGTCCCTCCTACAATGAGCAGTTCTTC. Translated, it reads CSASRLGPSYNEQFF.